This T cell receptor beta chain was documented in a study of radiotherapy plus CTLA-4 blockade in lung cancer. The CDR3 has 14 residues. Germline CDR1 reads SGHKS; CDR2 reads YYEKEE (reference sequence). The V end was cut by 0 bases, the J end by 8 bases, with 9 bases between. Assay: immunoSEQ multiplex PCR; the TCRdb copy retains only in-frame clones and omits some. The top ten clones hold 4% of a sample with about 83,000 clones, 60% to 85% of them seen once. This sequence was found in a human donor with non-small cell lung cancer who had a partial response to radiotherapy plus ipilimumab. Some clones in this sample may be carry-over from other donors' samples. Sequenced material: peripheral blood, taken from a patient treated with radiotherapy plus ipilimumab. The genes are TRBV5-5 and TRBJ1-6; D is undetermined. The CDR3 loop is CASSLVQKYSPLHF. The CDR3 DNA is TGTGCCAGCAGCTTGGTACAGAAGTATTCACCCCTCCACTTT.